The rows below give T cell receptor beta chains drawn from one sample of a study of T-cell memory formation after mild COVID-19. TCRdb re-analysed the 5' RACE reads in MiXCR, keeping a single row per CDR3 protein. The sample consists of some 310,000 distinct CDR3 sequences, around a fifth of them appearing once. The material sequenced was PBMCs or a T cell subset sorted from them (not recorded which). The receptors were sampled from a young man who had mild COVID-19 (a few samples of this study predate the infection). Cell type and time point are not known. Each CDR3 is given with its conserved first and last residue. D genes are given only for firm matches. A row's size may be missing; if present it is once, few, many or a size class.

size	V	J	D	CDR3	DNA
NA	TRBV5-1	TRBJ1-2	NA	CASSLEQPESLYGYTF	TGCGCCAGCAGCTTGGAACAGCCAGAATCGCTCTATGGCTACACCTTC
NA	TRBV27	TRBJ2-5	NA	CASSLLGNQETQYF	TGTGCCAGCAGTTTATTGGGAAACCAAGAGACCCAGTACTTC
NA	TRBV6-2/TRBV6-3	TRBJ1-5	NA	CASSPAGKFGSNQPQHF	TGTGCCAGCAGTCCCGCGGGGAAATTCGGGAGCAATCAGCCCCAGCATTTT
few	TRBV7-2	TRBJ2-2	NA	CASSLEVLAGRAGELFF	TGTGCCAGCAGCTTGGAGGTGCTAGCTGGTAGGGCCGGGGAGCTGTTTTTT
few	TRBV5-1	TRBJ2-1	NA	CASSLAGNPSYNEQFF	TGCGCCAGCAGCTTGGCGGGCAACCCCTCCTACAATGAGCAGTTCTTC
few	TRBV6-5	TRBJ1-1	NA	CASSLTQNTEAFF	TGTGCCAGCAGTTTGACACAGAACACTGAAGCTTTCTTT
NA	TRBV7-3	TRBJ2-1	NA	CASSLRRGLNEQFF	TGTGCCAGCAGCTTACGCCGGGGTTTGAATGAGCAGTTCTTC
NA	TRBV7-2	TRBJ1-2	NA	CASSPSTPLGYGYTF	TGTGCCAGCAGCCCGTCGACCCCCCTTGGCTATGGCTACACCTTC
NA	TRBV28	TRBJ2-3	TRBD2	CASSPGGIAGITDTQYF	TGTGCCAGCAGCCCGGGTGGGATAGCGGGGATCACAGATACGCAGTATTTT
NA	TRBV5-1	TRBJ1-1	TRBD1	CASSQNLQGRDAEAFF	TGCGCCAGCAGCCAAAACCTACAGGGGCGTGATGCTGAAGCTTTCTTT
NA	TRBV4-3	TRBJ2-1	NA	CASSQVSMSSEQFF	TGCGCCAGCAGCCAAGTTTCCATGTCGAGTGAGCAGTTCTTC
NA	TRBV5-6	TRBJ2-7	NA	CASSLFWGVAYEQYF	TGTGCCAGCAGCTTGTTTTGGGGGGTTGCCTACGAGCAGTACTTC
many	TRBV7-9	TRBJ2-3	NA	CASSFSPPDTQYF	TGTGCCAGCAGCTTTAGCCCCCCGGATACGCAGTATTTT
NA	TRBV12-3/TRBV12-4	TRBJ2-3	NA	CASSWGGNTDTQYF	TGTGCCAGCAGTTGGGGCGGGAACACAGATACGCAGTATTTT
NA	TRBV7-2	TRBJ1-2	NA	CASSQSGNNYGYTF	TGTGCCAGCAGCCAATCGGGCAACAACTATGGCTACACCTTC
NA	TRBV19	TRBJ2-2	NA	CASTLDENTGELFF	TGTGCCAGTACCTTGGACGAGAACACCGGGGAGCTGTTTTTT
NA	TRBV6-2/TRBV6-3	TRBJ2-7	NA	CASSLSTGSSYEQYF	TGTGCCAGCAGTTTGTCGACAGGAAGCTCCTACGAGCAGTACTTC
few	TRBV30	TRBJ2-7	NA	CAWTTSYEQYF	TGTGCCTGGACTACTTCCTACGAGCAGTACTTC
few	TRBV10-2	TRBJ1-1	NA	CASGRNTEAFF	TGCGCCAGTGGCAGGAACACTGAAGCTTTCTTT
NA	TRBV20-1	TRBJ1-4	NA	CRAGSSDEKLFF	TGCAGGGCGGGGAGTTCGGATGAAAAACTGTTTTTT
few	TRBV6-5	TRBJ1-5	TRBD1	CASSYSADRANQPQHF	TGTGCCAGCAGTTACTCAGCAGACAGGGCAAATCAGCCCCAGCATTTT
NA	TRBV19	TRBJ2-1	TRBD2	CASSIPWAGGEQFF	TGTGCCAGTAGTATCCCCTGGGCGGGGGGCGAGCAGTTCTTC
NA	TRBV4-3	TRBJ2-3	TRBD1	CASSSLDRETRTQYF	TGCGCCAGCAGCTCCTTGGACAGGGAGACACGGACGCAGTATTTT
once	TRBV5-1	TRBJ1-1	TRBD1	CASSLAQGVNTEAFF	TGCGCCAGCAGCTTGGCTCAGGGGGTGAACACTGAAGCTTTCTTT
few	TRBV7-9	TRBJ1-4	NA	CASSLAPGYGEKLFF	TGTGCCAGCAGCTTAGCCCCAGGTTATGGCGAAAAACTGTTTTTT
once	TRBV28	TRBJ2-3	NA	CASGPGDTKYF	TGTGCCAGCGGTCCTGGAGATACGAAGTATTTT
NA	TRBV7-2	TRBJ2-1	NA	CASSLSPRSSYNEQFF	TGTGCCAGCAGCTTATCACCCAGGAGCTCCTACAATGAGCAGTTCTTC
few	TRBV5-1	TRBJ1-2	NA	CASSKFGRAWNYGYTF	TGCGCCAGCAGCAAGTTCGGTCGGGCCTGGAACTATGGCTACACCTTC
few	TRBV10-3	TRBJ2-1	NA	CAISEKRAEYNEQFF	TGTGCCATCAGTGAAAAGCGGGCGGAATACAATGAGCAGTTCTTC
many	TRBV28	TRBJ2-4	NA	CASSSRGAKNIQYF	TGTGCCAGCAGCTCCAGGGGAGCCAAAAACATTCAGTACTTC
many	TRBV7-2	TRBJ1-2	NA	CASSPTPYGYTF	TGTGCCAGCAGCCCGACCCCCTATGGCTACACCTTC
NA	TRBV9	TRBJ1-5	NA	CASSPGALAVGDQPQHF	TGTGCCAGCAGCCCCGGGGCCCTAGCAGTTGGCGATCAGCCCCAGCATTTT
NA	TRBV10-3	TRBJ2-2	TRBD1	CAIRDWTGMAGELFF	TGTGCCATCAGGGACTGGACAGGGATGGCCGGGGAGCTGTTTTTT
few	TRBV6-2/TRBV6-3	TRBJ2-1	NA	CASSYGTRHFF	TGTGCCAGCAGTTACGGGACCCGGCATTTCTTC
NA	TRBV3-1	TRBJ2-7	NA	CASSQDVVASYEQYF	TGTGCCAGCAGCCAAGACGTAGTAGCCTCCTACGAGCAGTACTTC